This T cell receptor beta chain was found in a study of molecular identifiers for immune sequencing clone quantification. Whole-study findings and limits: Among 800,000 to 1,000,000 naive cells, as was reported, spiked Jurkat TCR RNA from one cell was detectable.

Comment on this clonotype: Its antigen is not known.

Making the bulk TCR libraries relied on previously described methods and listed TCR primers. TCRdb re-called the PCR reads through MiXCR, storing one row per CDR3 protein. The table records about 640,000 distinct CDR3 sequences, around 20% of them present only once. Specimen: naive CD8+ T cells from blood, with Jurkat cell RNA spiked in. Subset noted: FACS-sorted CD8+CD4-CCR7+CD45RA+ naive T cells. The TCR comes from a human donor in good health. Some libraries in this study had Jurkat cell RNA spiked in.

CDR3 sequence: CAWNGLGISYEQYF. The CDR3 DNA reads as TGTGCCTGGAATGGGCTAGGTATATCCTACGAGCAGTACTTC. The chain has TRBV30 and TRBJ2-7, with D unclear. Trimming took off 4 bases at V and 1 base at J, with 14 bases between the two ends. CDR1 and CDR2 (germline): GTSNPN, SVGIG (reference sequence). This CDR3 is built from 14 residues.